This entry features one T cell receptor beta chain sequence. This clone was observed a handful of times. Its antigen is not yet known. Base qualities are missing; no much larger clone stands one base away. This specimen belongs to a study of beta chain features in type 1 diabetes (dated by TCRdb to the late 2010s). About the study as a whole: Mean age, gender distribution, total cell number and subset yield were not different between patients and healthy donors. A total of about 110,000,000 sorted cells were examined across all samples, and a strong correlation was observed between cell number per subset and RNA yield. The study compared the TCRB repertoires of sorted circulating CD4+ T cell subsets in recently diagnosed type 1 diabetes patients with those in matched healthy donors. Regulatory and stem cell-like memory subsets were obtained from only 8 patients and roughly 8 healthy donors, while naive and central memory subsets were obtained from all 30 or so donors.

From each donor, a single peripheral blood sample of 100 to 150 mL on average was drawn into heparinised tubes. A BD FACSAria II and a panel including CD45RO, CCR7, CD25, CD127, CD95 and CD27 were used to sort naive, central memory, regulatory and stem cell-like memory CD4+ T cells. A purity above 95% was achieved for all sorted populations. PBMCs were isolated right away by Lymphoprep density gradient centrifugation and were stained directly, without culture. Samples were stained and sorted in pairs, with one healthy donor and one patient per experiment, so that batch effects were minimized. All of the isolated RNA was reverse transcribed with the High Capacity cDNA Reverse Transcription Kit, so expressed TCRB transcripts were sequenced. Naive, central memory and regulatory T cell samples underwent deep immunoSEQ sequencing, averaging around 4 million total reads per sample. After sorted cells were lysed in RLT buffer, RNA was extracted with DNase-treated RNeasy Micro or Mini kits, with the choice depending on cell number. Each cell subset was processed separately to prevent cross-contamination, with patient and healthy donor samples processed together. TCRB sequences were amplified from cDNA with the immunoSEQ multiplex PCR, producing 87-bp fragments spanning the CDR3 region. Amplicons were sequenced on the Illumina HiSeq platform. In the original analysis: Synthetic template baselines were used to correct PCR bias computationally, reads within Hamming distance 2 were collapsed together, and singletons that could not be merged were discarded. Reads were aligned against IMGT so that V, D and J genes, CDR3 length and insertions or deletions at six rearrangement sites could be assigned. Within each subset, clonotype counts were normalized to sorted cell number, after which true diversity and Gini coefficients were computed with the tcR R package. The overlap coefficient, calculated on TCRB nucleotide sequences, was used to measure repertoire sharing. Out-of-frame TCRB sequences from naive cells were analyzed to stand in for the pre-selection repertoire. The immuneACCESS repertoire file appears here via TCRdb, limited to in-frame rearrangements. These files lack a portion of the clones; in checked studies, under half of the deficit traces to unresolved V genes, and the cause of the others is not known. V and J calls and clone size follow that table, whereas D and trimming were derived from the DNA. Counted in this sample were 200,000 to 300,000 clones; about a tenth of them appeared once. 0.017% of the sample is taken by the ten largest.

What the study reported, not specific to this receptor: Naive, central memory and regulatory TCRB repertoires appeared to be more alike among patients than among healthy donors. At VDJ recombination sites, type 1 diabetes patients had fewer insertions and more deleted nucleotides, which implies abnormalities in thymic rearrangement. Shorter templates might be favored by PCR, yet because patient and control samples were amplified and corrected together, any such skew would affect both groups equally. Because cDNA was sequenced instead of genomic DNA, activated cells with high expression could be over-represented, although the groups did not differ in activation or CD3 levels. Because small numbers of individuals were included in the HLA sub-analyses, any influence of HLA type on TCRB rearrangement was left unresolved. In all four CD4+ subsets, TCRB CDR3 length was moderately but significantly shorter in type 1 diabetes patients.

The CDR3 contains 16 residues, cysteine and phenylalanine counted. Only the CDR3 region is kept as DNA, spanning 48 bases read in frame from base 1. According to the germline V gene, CDR1 reads MNHEY and CDR2 reads SVGAGI. Relative to germline, V is missing 0 bases and J is missing 8 bases, with 12 bases of the junction outside any gene match. Recombination joined TRBV6-5 with TRBJ1-1; a stretch of 7 junction bases matches TRBD1. The sequencing sample was made of naive CD4+ T cells from blood. The label giving this sample's cell subset or site can be read as: true naive CD4+ T cells. The origin of this receptor is a young man with type 1 diabetes. For the CDR3, the sequence is CASSYSSTGLQLEAFF. The sequence in DNA is TGTGCCAGCAGTTACTCCTCGACAGGGCTCCAGTTGGAAGCTTTCTTT.